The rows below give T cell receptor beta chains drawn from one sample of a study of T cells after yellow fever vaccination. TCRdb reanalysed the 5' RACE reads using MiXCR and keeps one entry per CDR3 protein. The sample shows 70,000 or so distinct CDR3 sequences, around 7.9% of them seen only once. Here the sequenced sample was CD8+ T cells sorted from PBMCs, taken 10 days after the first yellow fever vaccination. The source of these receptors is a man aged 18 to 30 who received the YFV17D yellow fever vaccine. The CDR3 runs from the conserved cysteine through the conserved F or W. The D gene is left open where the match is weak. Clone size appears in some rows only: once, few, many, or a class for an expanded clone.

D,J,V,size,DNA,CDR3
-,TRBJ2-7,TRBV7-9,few,TGTGCCAGCAGCTTAAATTTAAACGAGCAGTACTTC,CASSLNLNEQYF
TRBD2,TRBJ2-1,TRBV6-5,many,TGTGCCAGCAGTTTGGGACTAGTCTACAATGAGCAGTTCTTC,CASSLGLVYNEQFF
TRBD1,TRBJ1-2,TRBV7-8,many,TGTGCCAGCAGCTTTGAGACAGGGGGGGCAAACTATGGCTACACCTTC,CASSFETGGANYGYTF
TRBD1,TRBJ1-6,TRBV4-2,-,TGTGCCAGCAGCCAGGTCTCCGGGACAGGGTTTTTAGATTCACCCCTCCACTTT,CASSQVSGTGFLDSPLHF
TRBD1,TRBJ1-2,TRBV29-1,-,TGCAGCGTTGAGGAACAGGGGCCATACTATGGCTACACCTTC,CSVEEQGPYYGYTF
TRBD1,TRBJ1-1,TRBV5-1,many,TGCGCCAGCAGCCGGGACAGGGGGCGCGTTACTGAAGCTTTCTTT,CASSRDRGRVTEAFF
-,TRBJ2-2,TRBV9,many,TGTGCCAGCAGCCCGGGGGCGGCCGGGGAGCTGTTTTTT,CASSPGAAGELFF
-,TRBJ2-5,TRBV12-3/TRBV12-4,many,TGTGCCAGCAGTAAACCGACAGGTATCGGGGAGACCCAGTACTTC,CASSKPTGIGETQYF
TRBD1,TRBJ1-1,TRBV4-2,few,TGTGCCAGCAGCCCTGACAGGGGGTCGGAAGCTTTCTTT,CASSPDRGSEAFF
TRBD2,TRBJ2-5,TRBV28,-,TGTGCCAGCAGTCCGGGGGAGGGACTAGCGGGGGGGGTGTACCAAGAGACCCAGTACTTC,CASSPGEGLAGGVYQETQYF
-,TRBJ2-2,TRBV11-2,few,TGTGCCAGCAGCTTTGGCGCTTCCGGGGAGCTGTTTTTT,CASSFGASGELFF
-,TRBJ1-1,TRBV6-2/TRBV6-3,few,TGTGCCAGTCGTCGCGGGGAAATGAACACTGAAGCTTTCTTT,CASRRGEMNTEAFF
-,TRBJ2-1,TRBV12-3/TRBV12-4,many,TGTGCCAGCATTGGGGCCGGATACAATGAGCAGTTCTTC,CASIGAGYNEQFF
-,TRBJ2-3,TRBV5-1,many,TGCGCCAGCAGCTGGAACACAGATACGCAGTATTTT,CASSWNTDTQYF
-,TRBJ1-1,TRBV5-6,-,TGTGCCATGGGCCCCGGGCTCCGCGGTTGGGACACTGAAGCTTTCTTT,CAMGPGLRGWDTEAFF
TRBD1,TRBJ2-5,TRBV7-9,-,TGTGCCAGCTCGGGACAGGCCATCGAGACCCAGTACTTC,CASSGQAIETQYF
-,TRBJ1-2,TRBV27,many,TGTGCCAGCAGTTTCCGAAGAACAGCCTCGCACTATGGCTACACCTTC,CASSFRRTASHYGYTF
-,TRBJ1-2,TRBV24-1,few,TGTGCCACCAGTGGCGGCTATGGCTACACCTTC,CATSGGYGYTF
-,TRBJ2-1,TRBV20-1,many,TGCAGTGCTATGACTAGTTCCTACAATGAGCAGTTCTTC,CSAMTSSYNEQFF
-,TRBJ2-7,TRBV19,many,TGTGCCAGTAGTACAGGGGGGGCCTACGAGCAGTACTTC,CASSTGGAYEQYF
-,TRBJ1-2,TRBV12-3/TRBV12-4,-,TGTGCCAGCAGTTTTCACCTGAACTATGGCTACACCTTC,CASSFHLNYGYTF
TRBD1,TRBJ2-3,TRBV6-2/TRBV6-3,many,TGTGCCAGCCGTCGGGACAGGGGGAGTGCAGATACGCAGTATTTT,CASRRDRGSADTQYF
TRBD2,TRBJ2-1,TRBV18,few,TGTGCCAGCTCACGGACTAGCGGGGACTCCTACAATGAGCAGTTCTTC,CASSRTSGDSYNEQFF
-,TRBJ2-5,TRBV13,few,TGTGCCAGCAGCTTAGCCAGCACAACCCAGTACTTC,CASSLASTTQYF
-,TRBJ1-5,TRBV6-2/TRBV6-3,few,TGTGCCAGCAGTTACGGGGAGTACTATAGCAATCAGCCCCAGCATTTT,CASSYGEYYSNQPQHF
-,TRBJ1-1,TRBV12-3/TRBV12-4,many,TGTGCCAGCAGTTTATCCACTGAAGCTTTCTTT,CASSLSTEAFF
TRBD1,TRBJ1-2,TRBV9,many,TGTGCCAGCAGCGCGTGGACAGGGGCTAACTATGGCTACACCTTC,CASSAWTGANYGYTF
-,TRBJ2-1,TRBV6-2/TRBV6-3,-,TGTGCCAGCAGTTACTCGACACTTAATGAGCAGTTCTTC,CASSYSTLNEQFF
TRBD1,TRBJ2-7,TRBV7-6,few,TGTGCCAGCAGCTCCTGGACAGGGGGAGGTAGCGAGCAGTACTTC,CASSSWTGGGSEQYF
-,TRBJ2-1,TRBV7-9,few,TGTGCCAGCAGCTTTAATGAGCAGTTCTTC,CASSFNEQFF
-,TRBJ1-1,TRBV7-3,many,TGTGCCAGCAGCCACAGTGGCGGCCTTAACACTGAAGCTTTCTTT,CASSHSGGLNTEAFF
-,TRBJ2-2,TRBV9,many,TGTGCCAGCAGCGCTACAGGGAACACCGGGGAGCTGTTTTTT,CASSATGNTGELFF
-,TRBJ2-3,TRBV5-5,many,TGTGCCAGCAGCTTCGACAGGTCAGATACGCAGTATTTT,CASSFDRSDTQYF
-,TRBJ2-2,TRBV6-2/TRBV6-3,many,TGTGCCAGCAGTAGACCCACCGGGGAGCTGTTTTTT,CASSRPTGELFF
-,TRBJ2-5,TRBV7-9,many,TGTGCCAGCAGCCCAACGGAGACCCAGTACTTC,CASSPTETQYF
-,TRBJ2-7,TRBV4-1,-,TGCGCCAGCAGAGGGCAGTCCTCCTACGAGCAGTACTTC,CASRGQSSYEQYF
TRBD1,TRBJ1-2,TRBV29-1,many,TGCAGCGTTCGGACAGGGGGCTTGAGCTATGGCTACACCTTC,CSVRTGGLSYGYTF
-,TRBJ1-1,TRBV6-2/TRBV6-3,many,TGTGCCAGCAGGACCGGGGCAGAGGGCACTGAAGCTTTCTTT,CASRTGAEGTEAFF
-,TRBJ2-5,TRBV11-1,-,TGTGCCAGCACCCCCCCGGTAGAGTTCCCACTAAGGGAAGAGACCCAGTACTTC,CASTPPVEFPLREETQYF
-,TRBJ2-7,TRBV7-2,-,TGTGCCAGCAGCACTTCAAGACAGGCGGGCTACGAGCAGTACTTC,CASSTSRQAGYEQYF
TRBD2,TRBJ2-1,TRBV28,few,TGTGCCAGCAGTTTCACGACTAGCGGAGAGCAGTTCTTC,CASSFTTSGEQFF
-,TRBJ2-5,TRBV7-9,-,TGTGCCAGCTGCTTGGAGGGAAAAGAGACCCAGTACTTC,CASCLEGKETQYF
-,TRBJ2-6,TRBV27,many,TGTGCCAGCAGTCCGCCTTACTCTGGGGCCAACGTCCTGACTTTC,CASSPPYSGANVLTF
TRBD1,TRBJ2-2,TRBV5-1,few,TGCGCCAGCAGCTCTGACAGGGGGCCTCGGACCGGGGAGCTGTTTTTT,CASSSDRGPRTGELFF
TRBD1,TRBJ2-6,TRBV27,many,TGTGCCAGCAGTCGACAGGGGCCTGGGGCCAACGTCCTGACTTTC,CASSRQGPGANVLTF
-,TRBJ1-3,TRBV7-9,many,TGTGCCAGCAGCTTACGGGGGGACACCATATATTTT,CASSLRGDTIYF
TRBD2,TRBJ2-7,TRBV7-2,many,TGTGCCAGCAGCCCCGGGACTATTGCCTACGAGCAGTACTTC,CASSPGTIAYEQYF
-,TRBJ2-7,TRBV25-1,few,TGTGCCAGCAGTGAATGGGCGGGACAACTCGACAACTCCTACGAGCAGTACTTC,CASSEWAGQLDNSYEQYF